This T cell receptor beta chain was documented in a study of blood T cell repertoires in COVID-19. Study overall: Specimens from acute and convalescent COVID-19 originated in the United States, Italy and Spain. T cells, B-cell-depleted T cells, or PBMCs provided the cDNA or gDNA that served as material.

Germline V gives CDR1 MDHEN, CDR2 SYDVKM. Losses at the gene ends were 7 bases for V and 6 bases for J; bases not matched to a gene: 13. The CDR3 spans 15 residues. Authors' analysis steps: Estimated nucleated cell counts came from reference gene primer amplification. Sequencing used immunoSEQ multiplex PCR; TCRdb keeps in-frame clones, though not all of them. V and J calls and clone size are as listed in that table; D and trimming were resolved from the DNA. The table has 150,000 to 200,000 clones, roughly 79% seen once. Sequencing was carried out using peripheral blood. The receptor's source is a man in his 60s with active or convalescent COVID-19. The rearrangement links TRBV28 to TRBJ2-7; 9 bases match TRBD1. The DNA of the CDR3 is TGTGCCAGCACCTTCCCGGGACAGGGTTTCGGCGAGCAGTACTTC. Amino acid sequence: CASTFPGQGFGEQYF.